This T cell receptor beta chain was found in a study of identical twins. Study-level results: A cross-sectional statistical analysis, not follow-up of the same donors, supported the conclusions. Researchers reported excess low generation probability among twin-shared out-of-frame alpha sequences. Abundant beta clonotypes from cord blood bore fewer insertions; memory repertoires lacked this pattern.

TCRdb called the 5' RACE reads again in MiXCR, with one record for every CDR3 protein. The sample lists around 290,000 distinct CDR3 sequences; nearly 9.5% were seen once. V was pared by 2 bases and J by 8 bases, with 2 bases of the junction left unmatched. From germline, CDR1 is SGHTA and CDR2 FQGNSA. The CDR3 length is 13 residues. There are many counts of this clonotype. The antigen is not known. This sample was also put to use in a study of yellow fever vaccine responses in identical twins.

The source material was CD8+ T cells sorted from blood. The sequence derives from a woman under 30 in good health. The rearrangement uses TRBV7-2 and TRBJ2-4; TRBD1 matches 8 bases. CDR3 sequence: CASSLTGGHIQYF. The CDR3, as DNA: TGTGCCAGCAGCTTAACAGGGGGTCACATTCAGTACTTC.